Listed below are T cell receptor beta chains from one sample, sequenced in a study of blood T cells in healthy people across ages. TCRdb re-called the 5' RACE reads through MiXCR, storing one row per CDR3 protein. The profile shows some 900,000 distinct CDR3 sequences, 40% to 60% of them singletons. Sample: blood. The origin of the receptors is a man aged 25 to 40 in good health. Each CDR3 is given with its conserved first and last residue. A D gene is named only where the DNA matches it firmly. Some rows mark clone size as missing; the rest say once, few, many or name a class of expanded clone.

>TRBV12-3/TRBV12-4|NA|TRBJ2-1|TRBD1
TGTGCCCTTAGACAGGGCCCAGGTGAGCAGTTCTTC
CALRQGPGEQFF
>TRBV6-2/TRBV6-3|few|TRBJ2-3|NA
TGTGCCAGCAAACCCGGGACTCGTCGCCCCACAGATACGCAGTATTTT
CASKPGTRRPTDTQYF
>TRBV20-1|NA|TRBJ2-3|NA
TGCAGTGCCGTTCGCGGGGCAAAAGATACGCAGTATTTT
CSAVRGAKDTQYF
>TRBV27|many|TRBJ2-1|NA
TGTGCCAGCAGTTTATCGCCGGTATATGAGCAGTTCTTC
CASSLSPVYEQFF
>TRBV20-1|few|TRBJ2-7|TRBD1
TGCAGTGCTAGAGGGACAGGGGGTTCCTACGAGCAGTACTTC
CSARGTGGSYEQYF
>TRBV20-1|NA|TRBJ2-1|NA
TGCAGTGCTAGAGATGGGGCGGACAATGAGCAGTTCTTC
CSARDGADNEQFF
>TRBV2|NA|TRBJ1-5|NA
TGTGCCAGCAAGGGGAGCGGGCAGCCCCAGCATTTT
CASKGSGQPQHF
>TRBV3-1|NA|TRBJ2-1|NA
TGTGCCAGCAGCCAAGTGTCGCGACTGACCGGGGGAGCCCCTACCAATGAGCAGTTCTTC
CASSQVSRLTGGAPTNEQFF
>TRBV7-2|NA|TRBJ1-2|NA
TGTGCCAGCAGCTCATCTGGATCCATGGGGCAAGGCTACACCTTC
CASSSSGSMGQGYTF
>TRBV7-3|few|TRBJ2-3|NA
TGTGCCAGCAGGGGCGGCAACACAGATACGCAGTATTTT
CASRGGNTDTQYF
>TRBV4-1|NA|TRBJ1-2|NA
TGCGCCAGCAGCCAAGGCGGAGGGCTCTTCTATGGCTACACCTTC
CASSQGGGLFYGYTF
>TRBV6-2/TRBV6-3|NA|TRBJ2-7|NA
TGTACCAGCAGTTACTCGAGAGGGGAGGTAACCTACGAGCAGTACTTC
CTSSYSRGEVTYEQYF
>TRBV6-6|few|TRBJ2-7|NA
TGTGCCAGCAGTCGGGACGGACTCTCCGAGCAGTACTTC
CASSRDGLSEQYF
>TRBV14|NA|TRBJ2-4|NA
TGTGCCGTCGGCTTTGGGAGGAACATTCAGTACTTC
CAVGFGRNIQYF
>TRBV20-1|NA|TRBJ2-5|TRBD2
TGCAGTGCTAGGAACCTAGCGGATATACAAGAGACCCAGTACTTC
CSARNLADIQETQYF
>TRBV6-2/TRBV6-3|NA|TRBJ2-5|TRBD2
TGTGCCAGCAGTTCGACTAGCGGGGGATCACAAGAGACCCAGTACTTC
CASSSTSGGSQETQYF
>TRBV7-2|once|TRBJ2-3|TRBD2
TGTGCCAGCAGCGTAGCGGGGGGTGAATATACGCAGTATTTT
CASSVAGGEYTQYF
>TRBV9|NA|TRBJ2-1|TRBD2
TGTGTCAGCAGCCCAAAACCCGGAGCGGGGGGGATCTACAATGAGCAGTTCTTC
CVSSPKPGAGGIYNEQFF
>TRBV9|NA|TRBJ2-3|NA
TGTGCCAGCAGCGCTGCAGGAGGGGGGTCGACAGATACGCAGTATTTT
CASSAAGGGSTDTQYF
>TRBV11-1|few|TRBJ2-5|NA
TGTGCCAGCAGCCGTTGGACAGAAGAGACCCAGTACTTC
CASSRWTEETQYF
>TRBV6-5|few|TRBJ1-5|NA
TGTGCCAGCAGTTACTCGAATCGCAATCAGCCCCAGCATTTT
CASSYSNRNQPQHF
>TRBV12-3/TRBV12-4|NA|TRBJ2-3|NA
TGTGCCAGCAGTACACACAGCACAGATACGCAGTATTTT
CASSTHSTDTQYF
>TRBV5-1|NA|TRBJ2-1|TRBD1
TGCGCCAGCAGCTTGGGGGACAGGGTAACCTACAATGAGCAGTTCTTC
CASSLGDRVTYNEQFF
>TRBV4-1|NA|TRBJ2-7|TRBD2
TGCGCCAGCAGCCAAGATAATCTTGGACTAGCTGGCGAGCAGTACTTC
CASSQDNLGLAGEQYF
>TRBV4-2|few|TRBJ2-1|TRBD2
TGTGCCAGCAGCCACCAAGGGGGGAGCGGGGGGCCTTACAATGAGCAGTTCTTC
CASSHQGGSGGPYNEQFF
>TRBV5-4|NA|TRBJ1-4|TRBD1
TGTGCCAGCAGCTTGGGTGGGACAGTGGAAGAAAAACTGTTTTTT
CASSLGGTVEEKLFF
>TRBV6-2/TRBV6-3|NA|TRBJ1-2|NA
TGTGCCAGCAGTTACCCGAGCCGCGGCTATGGCTACACCTTC
CASSYPSRGYGYTF
>TRBV6-5|once|TRBJ2-7|TRBD1
TGTGCCAGCAGTTCCGGGACAGCCCCCTCCTACGAGCAGTACTTC
CASSSGTAPSYEQYF
>TRBV19|few|TRBJ2-5|NA
TGTGCCAGTAGTCCGGACTGGCGGGAGACCCAGTACTTC
CASSPDWRETQYF
>TRBV12-3/TRBV12-4|once|TRBJ1-2|NA
TGTGCCAGCAAGCTACAGGGTAACTATGGCTACACCTTC
CASKLQGNYGYTF
>TRBV28|few|TRBJ2-1|TRBD2
TGTGCCAGCATTAAGGGGGGACTAGCGGGGTACAATGAGCAGTTCTTC
CASIKGGLAGYNEQFF
>TRBV11-2|NA|TRBJ2-7|NA
TGTGCCAGCAGCCCCCGGGGGTTGGCCTACGAGCAGTACTTC
CASSPRGLAYEQYF
>TRBV10-3|NA|TRBJ2-3|NA
TGTGCCATCAGTGCTCTCGGGGAAGGGGATACGCAGTATTTT
CAISALGEGDTQYF
>TRBV7-2|NA|TRBJ2-5|NA
TGTGCCAGCAGCTTAGCGCTAGCAGAGACCCAGTACTTC
CASSLALAETQYF
>TRBV12-3/TRBV12-4|NA|TRBJ2-1|TRBD1
TGTGCCAGCAGCCGGGGACAGGGGATCTCCTACAATGAGCAGTTCTTC
CASSRGQGISYNEQFF
>TRBV14|few|TRBJ2-5|TRBD1
TGTGCCAGCAGCCGAACAGGGGTCGAGACCCAGTACTTC
CASSRTGVETQYF
>TRBV7-2|NA|TRBJ1-3|NA
TGTGCCAGCAGCTCCAACAGGGCTGGAAACACCATATATTTT
CASSSNRAGNTIYF
>TRBV7-8|NA|TRBJ2-3|TRBD2
TGTGCCAGCAGCTTCCCGGGACTAGCGGGGTTCGGAGATACGCAGTATTTT
CASSFPGLAGFGDTQYF
>TRBV7-2|few|TRBJ2-7|NA
TGTGCCAGCAGCTCCCGGGACGGGGAATCCTACGAGCAGTACTTC
CASSSRDGESYEQYF
>TRBV20-1|NA|TRBJ2-1|TRBD2
TGCAGTGCTACCAGCGGGAGAGGGTACAATGAGCAGTTCTTC
CSATSGRGYNEQFF
>TRBV18|NA|TRBJ2-7|NA
TGTGCCAGCTCACCCACAGGGTCTACCGGCTACGAGCAGTACTTC
CASSPTGSTGYEQYF
>TRBV25-1|NA|TRBJ2-7|NA
TGTGCCAGCTCAGGGACGGTCCTTTTGTACGAGCAGTACTTC
CASSGTVLLYEQYF
>TRBV20-1|few|TRBJ1-2|NA
TGCAGTGCCACTAAAAGTCCTGACTACACCTTC
CSATKSPDYTF
>TRBV3-1|NA|TRBJ2-1|TRBD1
TGTGCCAGCAGCCATCAATCCCGGGACAGTCGTAATGAGCAGTTCTTC
CASSHQSRDSRNEQFF
>TRBV6-6|NA|TRBJ2-7|NA
TGTGCCAGCAGTTACAAGGCAGCGGACGAGCAGTACTTC
CASSYKAADEQYF
>TRBV11-3|NA|TRBJ2-6|TRBD2
TGTGCCAGCAGCTTCCCTCTTCCGGGACTAGCGCGAGCTGGGGCCAACGTCCTGACTTTC
CASSFPLPGLARAGANVLTF
>TRBV24-1|NA|TRBJ2-7|NA
TGTGCCACCAGTGATACAGCCTACGAGCAGTACTTC
CATSDTAYEQYF
>TRBV7-2|many|TRBJ2-3|NA
TGTGCCAGCAGCGTAGGAGGGGCAGATACGCAGTATTTT
CASSVGGADTQYF
>TRBV12-3/TRBV12-4|few|TRBJ2-1|TRBD2
TGTGCCAGCAGACTTAGCGGGGGATCTGGAAATGAGCAGTTCTTC
CASRLSGGSGNEQFF
>TRBV7-2|few|TRBJ2-1|TRBD2
TGTGCCAGCAGCGCTTCTAGCGGGGAGGACTACAATGAGCAGTTCTTC
CASSASSGEDYNEQFF
>TRBV9|NA|TRBJ2-4|NA
TGTGCCAGCAGCGTAGAGGCAACGGGAGCCAAAAACATTCAGTACTTC
CASSVEATGAKNIQYF
>TRBV27|NA|TRBJ2-3|NA
TGTGCCAGCAGTCTGACACCCGGTACGCAGTATTTT
CASSLTPGTQYF